Sequencing of this TCR beta chain was carried out in a study of spatial heterogeneity in lung cancer. Study in general: Beta-chain sequences were consistently detected more often than alpha-chain sequences. Study-wide results and limits: At resection, ubiquitous expanded tumor TCRs appeared in blood more than at follow-up.

Every individual TCR cDNA molecule carried its own unique molecular identifier, which allowed correction of PCR and sequencing errors. Each CDR3 protein gets one entry after TCRdb re-called the 5' RACE reads with MiXCR. This sample carries about 45,000 distinct CDR3 sequences, 6.5% to 8.5% of them seen once, and the ten largest clones take around 45%. Trimming left V 5 bases short and J 7 bases short, with 12 bases between. Germline assignment: CDR1 MNHNY and CDR2 SVGAGI (reference sequence). This CDR3 has 13 amino acids. Documented time point: sample taken at primary tumor resection. Extraction of whole RNA from tumor, nontumor lung or frozen PBMC preceded unsorted sequencing. Samples came from 60 to 75 TRACERx patients with untreated early-stage lung cancer. This clonotype occurred many times. Its antigen is unidentified.

The chain has TRBV6-6 and TRBJ1-5; a weak D match, TRBD1 (6 bases). This sequence was found in a female donor with early-stage non-small cell lung cancer. Here the sequenced sample was PBMCs, taken at surgery. The CDR3 protein is CASSQQGAQPQHF. The DNA of the CDR3 is TGTGCCAGCAGTCAACAGGGAGCCCAGCCCCAGCATTTT.